Listed below are T cell receptor beta chains from one sample, sequenced in a study of cytomegalovirus exposure and HLA in healthy donors. Sequenced by immunoSEQ multiplex PCR; TCRdb stores in-frame clones only, minus some. The profile shows 200,000 to 250,000 clones, roughly 80% of them singletons. The sequenced sample was PBMCs. The receptors stem from a male donor in good health and CMV-seronegative. Both conserved end residues are part of each CDR3. The D gene is left open where the match is weak. Clone size appears in some rows only: once, few, many, or a class for an expanded clone.

TRBV4-2	TRBJ2-5	NA	NA	CASSQGGVRETQYF
TRBV6-5	TRBJ1-2	NA	TRBD1	CASSPGQGPYGYTF
TRBV15	TRBJ1-2	few	NA	CATSRGSSYTF
TRBV5-1	TRBJ1-2	NA	NA	CASSLAPEYGYTF
TRBV11-2	TRBJ1-2	NA	NA	CASSLAPGVYGYTF
TRBV15	TRBJ2-7	once	TRBD1	CATSRAGTGAIYEQYF
TRBV19	TRBJ1-1	NA	NA	CASSIDGENTEAFF
TRBV5-4	TRBJ2-7	few	TRBD2	CASSTGGSSYEQYF
TRBV6-5	TRBJ2-7	few	NA	CASGGGGAHEQYF
TRBV27	TRBJ1-5	NA	NA	CASTTGYQPQHF
TRBV21-1	TRBJ2-1	NA	NA	CASSKPRALGGFDNEQFF
TRBV28	TRBJ2-2	NA	TRBD1	CASSLVGTGKTGELFF
TRBV10-2	TRBJ2-1	few	TRBD2	CASRSGTSGKHEQFF
TRBV2	TRBJ2-1	once	TRBD1	CASSHDRGNEQFF
TRBV28	TRBJ1-5	NA	NA	CASSSTGFGPQHF
TRBV5-4	TRBJ2-3	NA	TRBD2	CASSEGLAGPDTQYF
TRBV6-5	TRBJ2-1	few	TRBD2	CASIPTSGSDEQFF
TRBV4-1	TRBJ2-7	NA	NA	CASSPAGNEQYF
TRBV5-5	TRBJ2-2	once	NA	CASSRTSTRVTGELFF
TRBV7-9	TRBJ2-1	NA	NA	CASSTPISDSNEQFF
TRBV5-1	TRBJ2-7	once	TRBD2	CASSAGSGSTYEQYF
TRBV6-5	TRBJ2-7	NA	NA	CASGNEFYEQYF
TRBV30	TRBJ1-3	NA	TRBD1	CAWDTGGTGNTIYF
TRBV5-6	TRBJ2-5	few	NA	CASSSRLKETQYF
TRBV10-3	TRBJ2-7	few	TRBD2	CAISQPAGGAYEQYF
TRBV7-3	TRBJ2-2	NA	TRBD2	CASSWGGDGELFF
TRBV10-2	TRBJ1-3	NA	TRBD1	CASSEDQGAAGNTIYF